This paragraph covers one T cell receptor beta chain sequence. Generated by immunoSEQ multiplex PCR, the TCRdb table keeps only in-frame clones and is missing some. The sample holds about 68,000 clones, 86% seen once. These data originate in a study of blood T cell repertoires in COVID-19. V gave up 6 bases and J gave up 3 bases; unmatched junction bases: 23. Germline assignment: CDR1 LNHDA and CDR2 SQIVND (reference sequence). This CDR3 spans 20 amino acids. The clonotype was recovered from a man aged 50-60 years with acute or convalescent COVID-19. Sequencing was performed on peripheral blood. The chain recombines TRBV19 with TRBJ1-1; TRBD1 matches at 9 bases. CDR3 nucleotides: TGTGCCAGTAGCCATGGTGGGGACAGGGCCCTCCGACTTTCGGACACTGAAGCTTTCTTT. Amino acid sequence: CASSHGGDRALRLSDTEAFF.